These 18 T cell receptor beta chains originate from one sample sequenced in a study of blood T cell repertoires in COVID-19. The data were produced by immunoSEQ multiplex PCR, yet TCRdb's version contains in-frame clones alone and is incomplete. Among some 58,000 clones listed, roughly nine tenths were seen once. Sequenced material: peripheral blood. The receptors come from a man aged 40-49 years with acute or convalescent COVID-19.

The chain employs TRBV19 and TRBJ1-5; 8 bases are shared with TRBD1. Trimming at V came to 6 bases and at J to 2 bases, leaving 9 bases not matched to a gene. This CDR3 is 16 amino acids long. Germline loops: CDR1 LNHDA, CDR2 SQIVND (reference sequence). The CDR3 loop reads CASSALGTGGNQPQHF. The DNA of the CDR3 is TGTGCCAGTAGCGCCCTAGGGACAGGTGGCAATCAGCCCCAGCATTTT.

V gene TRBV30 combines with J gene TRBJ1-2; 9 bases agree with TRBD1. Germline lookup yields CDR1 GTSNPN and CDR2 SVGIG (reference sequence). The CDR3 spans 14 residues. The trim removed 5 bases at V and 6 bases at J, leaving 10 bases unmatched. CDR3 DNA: TGTGCCTGGGGGGGGACAGGGACCCCCCATGGCTACACCTTC. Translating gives CAWGGTGTPHGYTF. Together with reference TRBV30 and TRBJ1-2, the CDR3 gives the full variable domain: SQTIHQWPATLVQPVGSPLSLECTVEGTSNPNLYWYRQAAGRGLQLLFYSVGIGQISSEVPQNLSASRPQDRQFILSSKKLLLSDSGFYLCAWGGTGTPHGYTFGSGTRLTVV.

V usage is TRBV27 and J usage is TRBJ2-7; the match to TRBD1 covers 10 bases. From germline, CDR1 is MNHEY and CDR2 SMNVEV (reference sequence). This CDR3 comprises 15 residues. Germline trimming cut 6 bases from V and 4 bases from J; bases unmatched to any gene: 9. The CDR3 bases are TGTGCCAGCAGAAGGGGGACAGGGGCGGGTTACGAGCAGTACTTC. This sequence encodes CASRRGTGAGYEQYF.

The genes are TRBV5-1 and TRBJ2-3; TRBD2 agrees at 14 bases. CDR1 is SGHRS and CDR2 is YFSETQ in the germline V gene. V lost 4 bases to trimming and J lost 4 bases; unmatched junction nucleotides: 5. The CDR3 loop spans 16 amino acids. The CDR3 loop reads CASSLGLAGGPDTQYF. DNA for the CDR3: TGCGCCAGCAGCCTAGGACTAGCGGGAGGCCCAGATACGCAGTATTTT.

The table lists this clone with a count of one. CDR3 sequence reads: CASSQGLVTTNEKLFF. As DNA, the CDR3 is TGTGCCAGCAGCCAAGGACTAGTTACAACTAATGAAAAACTGTTTTTT. The V and J genes are TRBV3-1 (or the pseudogene TRBV3-2) and TRBJ1-4; D call uncertain. CDR3 length: 16 amino acids. Trimming shortened V by 1 base and J by 0 bases, and 9 bases separated the two germline ends. Germline loops: CDR1 LGHDT, CDR2 YNNKEL (reference sequence).

DNA of the CDR3: TGTGCCCGGAATACAGGGCCCTCTGGCTACACCTTC. It yields the protein CARNTGPSGYTF. The chain uses TRBV30 and TRBJ1-2; TRBD1 is a possible D gene (6 bases). The CDR3 extends over 12 amino acids. V was pared by 8 bases and J by 7 bases, with 17 bases between. The germline CDR1 and CDR2 sequences are GTSNPN and SVGIG (reference sequence).

This CDR3 is CASSLPNPGLANRRSYNEQFF. CDR3 DNA sequence: TGTGCCAGCAGTTTGCCCAATCCGGGACTAGCAAATCGACGGTCCTACAATGAGCAGTTCTTC. The rearrangement joins TRBV27 to TRBJ2-1; 9 bases map to TRBD2. Per germline, CDR1 MNHEY and CDR2 SMNVEV (reference sequence). CDR3 length: 21 residues. Losses at the gene ends were 3 bases for V and 1 base for J; bases not matched to a gene: 19.

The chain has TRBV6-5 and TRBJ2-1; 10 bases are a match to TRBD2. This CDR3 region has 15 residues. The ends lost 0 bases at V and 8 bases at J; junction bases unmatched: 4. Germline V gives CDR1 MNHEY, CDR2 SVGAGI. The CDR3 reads CASSYSASGSDEQFF. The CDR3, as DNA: TGTGCCAGCAGTTACTCGGCTAGCGGGAGCGATGAGCAGTTCTTC.

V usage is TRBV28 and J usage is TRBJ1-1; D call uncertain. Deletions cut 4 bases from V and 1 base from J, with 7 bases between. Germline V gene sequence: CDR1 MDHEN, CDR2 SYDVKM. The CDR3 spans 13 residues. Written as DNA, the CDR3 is TGTGCCAGCAGTTCTGTTTCGAACACTGAAGCTTTCTTT. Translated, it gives CASSSVSNTEAFF.

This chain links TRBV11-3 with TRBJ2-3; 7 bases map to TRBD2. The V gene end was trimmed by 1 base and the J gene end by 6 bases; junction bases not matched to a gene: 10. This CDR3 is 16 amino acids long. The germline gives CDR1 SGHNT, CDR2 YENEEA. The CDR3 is CASSLGGAGVSDTQYF. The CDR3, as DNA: TGTGCCAGCAGCTTAGGCGGGGCGGGAGTATCTGATACGCAGTATTTT.

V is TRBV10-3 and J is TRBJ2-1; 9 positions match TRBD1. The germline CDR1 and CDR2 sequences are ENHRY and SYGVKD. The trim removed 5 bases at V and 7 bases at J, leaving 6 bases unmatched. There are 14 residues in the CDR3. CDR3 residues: CAISWTGAQNEQFF. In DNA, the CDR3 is TGTGCCATCAGTTGGACAGGGGCGCAAAATGAGCAGTTCTTC.

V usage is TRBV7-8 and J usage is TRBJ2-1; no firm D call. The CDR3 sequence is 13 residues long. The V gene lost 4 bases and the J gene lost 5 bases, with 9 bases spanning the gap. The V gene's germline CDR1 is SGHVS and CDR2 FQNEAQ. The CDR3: CASSSGSHNEQFF. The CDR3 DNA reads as TGTGCCAGCAGCTCCGGGTCCCACAATGAGCAGTTCTTC.

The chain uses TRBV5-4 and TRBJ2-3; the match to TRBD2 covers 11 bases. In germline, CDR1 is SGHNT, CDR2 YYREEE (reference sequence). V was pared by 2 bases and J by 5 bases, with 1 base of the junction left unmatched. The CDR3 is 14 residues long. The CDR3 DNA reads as TGTGCCAGCAGCTTAGGACTAGCGGGAGATACGCAGTATTTT. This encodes CASSLGLAGDTQYF.

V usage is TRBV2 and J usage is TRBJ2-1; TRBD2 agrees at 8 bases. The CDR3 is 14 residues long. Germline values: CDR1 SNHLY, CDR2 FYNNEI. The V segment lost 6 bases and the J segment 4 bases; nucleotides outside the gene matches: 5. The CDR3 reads CASSRSGDYNEQFF. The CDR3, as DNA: TGTGCCAGCAGCCGTAGCGGGGATTACAATGAGCAGTTCTTC. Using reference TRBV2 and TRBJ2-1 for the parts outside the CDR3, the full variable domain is EPEVTQTPSHQVTQMGQEVILRCVPISNHLYFYWYRQILGQKVEFLVSFYNNEISEKSEIFDDQFSVERPDGSNFTLKIRSTKLEDSAMYFCASSRSGDYNEQFFGPGTRLTVL.

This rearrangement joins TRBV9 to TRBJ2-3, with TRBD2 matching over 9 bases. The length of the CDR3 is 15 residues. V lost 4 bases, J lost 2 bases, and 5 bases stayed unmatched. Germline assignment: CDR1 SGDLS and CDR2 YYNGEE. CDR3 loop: CASSLIAGDTDTQYF. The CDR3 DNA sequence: TGTGCCAGCAGCTTAATAGCGGGGGACACAGATACGCAGTATTTT.

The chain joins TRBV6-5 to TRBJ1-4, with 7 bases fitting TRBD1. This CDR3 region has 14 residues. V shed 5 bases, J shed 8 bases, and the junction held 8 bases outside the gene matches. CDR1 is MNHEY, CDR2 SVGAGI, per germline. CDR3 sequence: CASSPDRVGEKLFF. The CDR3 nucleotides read TGTGCCAGCAGTCCCGACAGGGTTGGCGAAAAACTGTTTTTT.

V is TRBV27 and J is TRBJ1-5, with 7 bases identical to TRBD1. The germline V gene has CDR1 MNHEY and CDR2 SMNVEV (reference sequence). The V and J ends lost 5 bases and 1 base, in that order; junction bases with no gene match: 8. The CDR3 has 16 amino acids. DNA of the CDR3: TGTGCCAGCAGTCAGGTCGCAGGGGGAAGCAATCAGCCCCAGCATTTT. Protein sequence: CASSQVAGGSNQPQHF.

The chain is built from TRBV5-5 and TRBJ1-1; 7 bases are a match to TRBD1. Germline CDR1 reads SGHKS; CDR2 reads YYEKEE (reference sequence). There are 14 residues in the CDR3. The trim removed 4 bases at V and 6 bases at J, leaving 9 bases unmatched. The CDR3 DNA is TGTGCCAGCAGCCCTACACAGGGGCGCGCTGAAGCTTTCTTT. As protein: CASSPTQGRAEAFF. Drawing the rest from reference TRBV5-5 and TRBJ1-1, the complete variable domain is DAGVTQSPTHLIKTRGQQVTLRCSPISGHKSVSWYQQVLGQGPQFIFQYYEKEERGRGNFPDRFSARQFPNYSSELNVNALLLGDSALYLCASSPTQGRAEAFFGQGTRLTVV.